Shown below are 26 T cell receptor beta chains from a single sample sequenced in a study of CD8 T cells in ankylosing spondylitis. TCRdb re-analysed the 5' RACE reads in MiXCR, keeping a single row per CDR3 protein. The sample shows about 180,000 distinct CDR3 sequences, 9.8% of them seen only once. The sequenced sample was blood, either unsorted or a sorted T cell fraction (not recorded which). The receptors shown here come from a female donor with ankylosing spondylitis or in good health (not recorded which).

This chain uses TRBV27 with TRBJ2-3; a weak D match, TRBD2 (5 bases). The CDR3 covers 14 residues. The germline V gene encodes CDR1 MNHEY and CDR2 SMNVEV (reference sequence). V lost 11 bases and J 3 bases, leaving 18 bases between the germline ends. Here the CDR3 DNA reads TGTGCCGCCGCAACGAGCGGAGAAACAGATACGCAGTATTTT. This translates into CAAATSGETDTQYF.

In this sample, this clonotype turned up many times. This chain links TRBV29-1 with TRBJ2-1; D is possibly TRBD2 (5 bases). The CDR3 spans 12 residues. V lost 6 bases and J 4 bases, leaving 10 bases between the germline ends. CDR1 SQVTM and CDR2 ANQGSEA come from the germline V gene. The CDR3 sequence: CSVIASYNEQFF. In nucleotides, the CDR3 is TGCAGCGTGATAGCGTCGTACAATGAGCAGTTCTTC.

This clonotype was seen just once. With a much larger clone just one base away, this may be a read error. The genes are TRBV5-1 and TRBJ2-1, with 9 bases that match TRBD1. CDR1 is SGHRS, CDR2 YFSETQ, per germline. This CDR3 is 14 amino acids long. The CDR3: CASSRDRAYNVQFF. As DNA, the CDR3 is TGCGCCAGCAGCCGGGACAGGGCCTACAATGTGCAGTTCTTC. The whole variable domain, filled in from reference TRBV5-1 and TRBJ2-1, reads KAGVTQTPRYLIKTRGQQVTLSCSPISGHRSVSWYQQTPGQGLQFLFEYFSETQRNKGNFPGRFSGRQFSNSRSEMNVSTLELGDSALYLCASSRDRAYNVQFFGPGTRLTVL.

Many counts were recorded for this clonotype. The V call is TRBV24-1, the J call TRBJ2-1, with 11 nucleotides matching TRBD2. J lost 7 bases, V lost 5 bases, and 9 bases had no gene match. In germline, CDR1 is KGHDR, CDR2 SFDVKD. CDR3 length: 16 amino acids. For the CDR3, the DNA is TGTGCCACCAGTGCCGAAAGGACTAGCGGGTTGAATGAGCAGTTCTTC. Residues: CATSAERTSGLNEQFF.

This clonotype was observed a handful of times. The chain links TRBV29-1 to TRBJ2-7; 12 bases are shared with TRBD2. The CDR3 runs 17 residues. Trimming at V came to 6 bases and at J to 6 bases, leaving 18 bases not matched to a gene. Germline V gene data show CDR1 as SQVTM and CDR2 as ANQGSEA. CDR3 amino acids: CSVYGLAGPNSSVEQYF. The CDR3 DNA reads as TGCAGCGTCTACGGACTAGCGGGACCAAACTCCTCTGTCGAGCAGTACTTC.

The sample holds many counts of this clonotype. The genes are TRBV5-6 and TRBJ2-1; possible D gene TRBD2, 6 bases. CDR1 and CDR2 from the germline V gene are SGHDT and YYEEEE. V lost 2 bases and J lost 5, with 11 bases in between. This CDR3 region has 14 residues. The CDR3 bases are TGTGCCAGCAGCTTCCGGGACTGGGACAATGAGCAGTTCTTC. Its translation: CASSFRDWDNEQFF.

The V and J genes are TRBV12-3 or TRBV12-4 and TRBJ2-7; 8 bases are a match to TRBD2. The CDR3 consists of 14 residues. Trimming took 5 bases from V and 2 from J; bases not matched to a gene: 5. The CDR3 DNA sequence: TGTGCCAGCAGTGCCCCGGGACTAGCCTACGAGCAGTACTTC. Translation gives CASSAPGLAYEQYF.

This clonotype was detected once. The CDR3 DNA is TGTGCCAGCAGTACAACCGAGGGAGAGACCCAGTACTTC. Amino acid sequence: CASSTTEGETQYF. V gene TRBV27 combines with J gene TRBJ2-5, with D possibly being TRBD2 (5 bases). V lost 5 bases, J lost 4 bases, and 11 bases lay in between. The CDR3 has 13 amino acids. Germline V gene data show CDR1 as MNHEY and CDR2 as SMNVEV (reference sequence).

This clonotype was recorded a few times. This CDR3 is CASSLVGTAKYGYTF. For the CDR3, the DNA is TGTGCCAGCAGCTTGGTTGGGACTGCAAAGTATGGCTACACCTTC. The chain couples TRBV7-2 to TRBJ1-2; D perhaps matches TRBD1 (5 bases). From germline, CDR1 is SGHTA and CDR2 FQGNSA. Trimming cost V 3 bases and J 5 bases, with 16 bases left between them. The CDR3 consists of 15 residues. The full variable domain, rest sourced from reference TRBV7-2 and TRBJ1-2, is GAGVSQSPSNKVTEKGKDVELRCDPISGHTALYWYRQSLGQGLEFLIYFQGNSAPDKSGLPSDRFSAERTGGSVSTLTIQRTQQEDSAVYLCASSLVGTAKYGYTFGSGTRLTVV.

The rearrangement uses TRBV30 and TRBJ2-1, with D uncertain. The germline CDR1 and CDR2 sequences are GTSNPN and SVGIG (reference sequence). This CDR3 comprises 12 residues. Trimming shortened V by 0 bases and J by 8 bases, and 8 bases separated the two germline ends. The CDR3 reads CAWSVMDDEQFF. The CDR3 DNA sequence: TGTGCCTGGAGTGTAATGGATGATGAGCAGTTCTTC.

The chain carries TRBV19 and TRBJ2-1, with D possibly TRBD2 on 5 matching bases. V was clipped by 1 base and J by 10 bases, with 11 bases between them. This CDR3 has 13 residues. From germline, CDR1 is LNHDA and CDR2 SQIVND (reference sequence). CDR3 nucleotides: TGTGCCAGTAGTATAGGGCGGGCATTAGAGCAGTTCTTC. Translation: CASSIGRALEQFF.

The sample holds a few counts of this clonotype. V gene TRBV9 combines with J gene TRBJ2-1; D unclear. This CDR3 comprises 12 residues. V was cut by 3 bases and J by 8 bases, with 9 bases left in between. Germline V gene lookup returns CDR1 SGDLS and CDR2 YYNGEE. CDR3 sequence reads: CASSDESDEQFF. In nucleotides, the CDR3 is TGTGCCAGCAGCGACGAGTCGGATGAGCAGTTCTTC.

This clonotype was recorded many times. The CDR3 spells CASSLDRGWETQYF. The CDR3 DNA is TGTGCCAGCAGCTTAGATCGGGGGTGGGAGACCCAGTACTTC. The chain links TRBV11-2 to TRBJ2-5; tentatively, D is TRBD2 (6 bases). The CDR3 consists of 14 residues. From germline, CDR1 is SGHAT and CDR2 FQNNGV. V was trimmed by 0 bases and J by 5 bases, leaving 10 bases between them.

This clonotype was counted at least ten times. The chain combines TRBV6-2 or TRBV6-3 with TRBJ2-1, with 14 bases identical to TRBD2. Trimming cost V 7 bases and J 7 bases; bases outside gene matches: 9. Germline V CDR1 and CDR2: MNHEY, SVGEGT. This CDR3 contains 16 residues. DNA of the CDR3: TGTGCCAGCATAACCAGACTAGCGGGAGGGGCGAATGAGCAGTTCTTC. Protein sequence: CASITRLAGGANEQFF.

This clonotype occurred a few times. The chain has TRBV7-6 and TRBJ2-1; 7 bases map to TRBD2. Losses at the gene ends were 7 bases for V and 2 bases for J; bases not matched to a gene: 8. This CDR3 region has 15 residues. CDR1 is SGHVS and CDR2 is FNYEAQ in the germline V gene. The CDR3 sequence: CASTKLAQTYNEQFF. CDR3 coding DNA: TGTGCCAGCACCAAACTAGCGCAGACCTACAATGAGCAGTTCTTC.

J is TRBJ1-1 and V is TRBV6-5; D unclear. This CDR3 is built from 15 residues. The germline V gene has CDR1 MNHEY and CDR2 SVGAGI. With 8 bases removed from V and 0 bases from J, the gap between germline ends came to 16 bases. CDR3 region: CASGSAETLNTEAFF. CDR3 coding DNA: TGTGCCAGCGGTTCGGCAGAGACTTTGAACACTGAAGCTTTCTTT.

In its sample, this clonotype was seen many times. The V and J genes are TRBV12-3 or TRBV12-4 and TRBJ2-7; TRBD2 aligns across 14 bases. The CDR3 runs 17 residues. V was clipped by 5 bases and J by 2 bases; unmatched bases: 8. This CDR3 is CASSLGLAGVSTYEQYF. CDR3 in DNA: TGTGCCAGCAGTCTGGGACTAGCGGGAGTATCTACCTACGAGCAGTACTTC.

The rearrangement joins TRBV6-5 to TRBJ2-1, with 9 bases that match TRBD2. The germline V gene encodes CDR1 MNHEY and CDR2 SVGAGI. After removal of 0 bases from V and 7 bases from J, the junction contained 7 bases not matched to a gene. The CDR3 is 16 amino acids. In DNA form, the CDR3 reads TGTGCCAGCAGTTACTCGAGTGGCGGGAGGGGTAATGAGCAGTTCTTC. Amino acid sequence: CASSYSSGGRGNEQFF.

This clonotype was seen only a few times. This chain links TRBV11-2 with TRBJ1-6; D uncertain. The CDR3 length is 17 residues. The V end was cut by 4 bases, the J end by 0 bases, with 13 bases between. Germline loops: CDR1 SGHAT, CDR2 FQNNGV. CDR3 nucleotides: TGTGCCAGCAGCTGGAAGACGGCCAGCTCCTATAATTCACCCCTCCACTTT. Translated: CASSWKTASSYNSPLHF.

This chain uses TRBV6-1 with TRBJ2-5; D possibly uses TRBD1 or TRBD2 (5 bases each). This CDR3 spans 16 amino acids. The germline V and J ends were trimmed by 6 bases and 1 base, with 18 bases remaining between them. CDR1 is MNHNS, CDR2 SASEGT, per germline. The DNA for the CDR3 is TGTGCCAGCAGCCCCGGGGCTCGGAGAGGCCAAGAGACCCAGTACTTC. This encodes CASSPGARRGQETQYF.

This clonotype was observed a handful of times. The V call is TRBV27, the J call TRBJ2-1, with a weak D call TRBD2 (5 bases). The V end was cut by 4 bases, the J end by 9 bases, with 13 bases between. The CDR3 has 13 amino acids. Germline V gives CDR1 MNHEY, CDR2 SMNVEV (reference sequence). CDR3 sequence (DNA): TGTGCCAGCAGTTCCGGAGGTTTTAGTGAGCAGTTCTTC. Protein sequence: CASSSGGFSEQFF.

V gene TRBV7-9 combines with J gene TRBJ2-5, with D possibly called TRBD1 or TRBD2 (6 bases each). The CDR3 consists of 13 residues. CDR1 is SEHNR and CDR2 is FQNEAQ in the germline V gene (reference sequence). V shed 9 bases and J shed 4 bases, with 15 bases lying between them. CDR3 residues: CASKGGRSETQYF. The CDR3 nucleotides are TGTGCCAGTAAGGGGGGAAGGTCAGAGACCCAGTACTTC. Full variable domain (remainder filled in from reference TRBV7-9 and TRBJ2-5): DTGVSQNPRHKITKRGQNVTFRCDPISEHNRLYWYRQTLGQGPEFLTYFQNEAQLEKSRLLSDRFSAERPKGSFSTLEIQRTEQGDSAMYLCASKGGRSETQYFGPGTRLLVL.

This clonotype was detected only a few times. This rearrangement joins TRBV11-3 to TRBJ2-5; 8 bases align to TRBD2. The germline gives CDR1 SGHNT, CDR2 YENEEA. V lost 5 bases to trimming and J lost 0 bases; unmatched junction nucleotides: 5. The CDR3 is 15 residues long. This CDR3 is CASSQTSENQETQYF. The CDR3, as DNA: TGTGCCAGCAGCCAGACTAGCGAAAACCAAGAGACCCAGTACTTC.

In this sample, this clonotype turned up many times. CDR3 region: CATGVGDQPQHF. CDR3 coding DNA: TGTGCCACCGGGGTGGGGGATCAGCCCCAGCATTTT. This chain uses TRBV14 with TRBJ1-5; tentatively, D is TRBD1 (5 bases). V dropped 10 bases and J dropped 5 bases, with 12 bases sitting between them. The CDR3 is 12 amino acids. From germline, CDR1 is SGHDN and CDR2 FVKESK.

At least ten counts were recorded for this clonotype. The chain couples TRBV12-3 or TRBV12-4 to TRBJ2-3, with D perhaps matching TRBD2 (7 bases). CDR3 length: 13 amino acids. Between the trimmed V and J ends, which lost 10 bases and 8 bases, there was a span of 19 bases. The chain's CDR3 is CATGGGGTLTQYF. The CDR3 DNA follows: TGTGCCACCGGAGGCGGGGGCACACTTACGCAGTATTTT.

The chain recombines TRBV2 with TRBJ2-2; D call uncertain. CDR1 is SNHLY, CDR2 FYNNEI, per germline. V lost 1 base to trimming and J lost 8 bases, with 8 bases between them. The CDR3 has 13 residues. The CDR3 nucleotides are TGTGCCAGCAGTGAAGAGGGCCGTGGGGAGCTGTTTTTT. Its translation is CASSEEGRGELFF.